This TCR beta chain is from a study of siplizumab effects on memory and regulatory T cells. Assay: immunoSEQ multiplex PCR; the TCRdb copy retains only in-frame clones and omits some. The repertoire holds approximately 100,000 clones, with around 93% as singletons. The sample was non-Treg CD4+ T cells sorted from blood. The sequence derives from a human donor in good health.

The CDR3 sequence is CASSRTGGTSSYEQYF. In DNA, the CDR3 is TGTGCCAGCAGTCGGACAGGGGGCACGAGCTCCTACGAGCAGTACTTC. The V gene is TRBV6-6, the J gene TRBJ2-7, with 11 positions matching TRBD1. CDR3 length equals 16 residues. Per germline, CDR1 MNHNY and CDR2 SVGAGI (reference sequence). The trim removed 5 bases at V and 0 bases at J, leaving 6 bases unmatched.